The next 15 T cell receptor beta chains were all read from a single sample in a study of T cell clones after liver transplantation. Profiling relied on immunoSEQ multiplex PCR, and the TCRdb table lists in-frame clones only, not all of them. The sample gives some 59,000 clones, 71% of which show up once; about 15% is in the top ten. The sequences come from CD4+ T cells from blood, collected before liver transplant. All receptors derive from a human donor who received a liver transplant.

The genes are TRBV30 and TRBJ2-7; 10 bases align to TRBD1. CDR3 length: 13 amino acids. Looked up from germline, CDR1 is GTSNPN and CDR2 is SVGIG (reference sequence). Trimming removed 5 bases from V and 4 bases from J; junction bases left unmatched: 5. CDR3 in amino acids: CAWQTGGSYEQYF. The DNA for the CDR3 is TGTGCCTGGCAGACAGGGGGCTCTTACGAGCAGTACTTC. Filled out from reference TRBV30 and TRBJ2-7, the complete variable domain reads SQTIHQWPATLVQPVGSPLSLECTVEGTSNPNLYWYRQAAGRGLQLLFYSVGIGQISSEVPQNLSASRPQDRQFILSSKKLLLSDSGFYLCAWQTGGSYEQYFGPGTRLTVT.

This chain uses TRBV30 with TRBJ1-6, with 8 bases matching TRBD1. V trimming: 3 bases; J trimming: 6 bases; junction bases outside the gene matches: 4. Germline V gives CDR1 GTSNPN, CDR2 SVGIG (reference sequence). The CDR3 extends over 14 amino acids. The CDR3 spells CAWRDREVNSPLHF. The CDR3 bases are TGTGCCTGGAGGGACAGGGAGGTTAATTCACCCCTCCACTTT.

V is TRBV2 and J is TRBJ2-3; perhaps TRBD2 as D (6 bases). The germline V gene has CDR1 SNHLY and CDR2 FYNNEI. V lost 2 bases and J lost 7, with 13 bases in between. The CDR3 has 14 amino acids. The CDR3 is CASSELSGSHTQYF. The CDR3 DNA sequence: TGTGCCAGCAGTGAACTCAGCGGGTCACATACGCAGTATTTT.

The CDR3, as DNA: TGTGCCAGCAGCTTAGAATCCGGGAGCTCCTACGAGCAGTACTTC. Its protein is CASSLESGSSYEQYF. The genes are TRBV7-7 and TRBJ2-7, with D possibly TRBD2 on 6 matching bases. The CDR3 has 15 amino acids. Trimming removed 1 base from V and 0 bases from J, with 10 bases in between. CDR1 and CDR2 (germline): SSHAT, FNYEAQ (reference sequence).

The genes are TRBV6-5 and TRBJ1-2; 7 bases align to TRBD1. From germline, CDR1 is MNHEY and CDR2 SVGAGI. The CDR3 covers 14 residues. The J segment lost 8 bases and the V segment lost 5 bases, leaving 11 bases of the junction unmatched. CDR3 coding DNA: TGTGCCAGCAGTAACCGACAGGGCCGAGGAGGCTACACCTTC. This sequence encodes CASSNRQGRGGYTF.

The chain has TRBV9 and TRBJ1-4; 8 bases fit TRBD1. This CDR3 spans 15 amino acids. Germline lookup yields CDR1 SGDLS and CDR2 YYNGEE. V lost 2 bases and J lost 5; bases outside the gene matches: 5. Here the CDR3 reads CASSVQTGGNEKLFF. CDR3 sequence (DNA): TGTGCCAGCAGCGTCCAAACAGGGGGGAATGAAAAACTGTTTTTT.

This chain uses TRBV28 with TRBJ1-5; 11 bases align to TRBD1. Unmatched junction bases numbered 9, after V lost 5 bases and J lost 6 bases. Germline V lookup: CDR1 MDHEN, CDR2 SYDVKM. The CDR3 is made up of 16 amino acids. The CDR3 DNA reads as TGTGCCAGCAGTCCTGTTGGACAGGGGGCTTTTCAGCCCCAGCATTTT. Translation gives CASSPVGQGAFQPQHF.

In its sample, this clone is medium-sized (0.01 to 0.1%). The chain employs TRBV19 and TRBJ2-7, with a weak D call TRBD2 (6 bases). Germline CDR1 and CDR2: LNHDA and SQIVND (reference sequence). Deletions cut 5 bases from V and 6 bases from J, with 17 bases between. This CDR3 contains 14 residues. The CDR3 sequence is CASSPRGLAGEQYF. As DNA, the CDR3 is TGTGCCAGTAGTCCGCGGGGTCTTGCGGGCGAGCAGTACTTC.

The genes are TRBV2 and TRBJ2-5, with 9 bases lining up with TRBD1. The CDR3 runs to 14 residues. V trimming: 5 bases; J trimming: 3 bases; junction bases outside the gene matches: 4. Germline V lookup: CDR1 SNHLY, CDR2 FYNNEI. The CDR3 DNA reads TGTGCCAGCAGTCTGACAGGGGGGGAAGAGACCCAGTACTTC. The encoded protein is CASSLTGGEETQYF.

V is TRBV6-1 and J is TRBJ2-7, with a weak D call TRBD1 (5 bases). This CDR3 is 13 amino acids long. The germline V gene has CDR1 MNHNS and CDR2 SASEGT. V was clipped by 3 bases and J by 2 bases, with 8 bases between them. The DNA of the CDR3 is TGTGCCAGCAGTGATGAGACAGCCTACGAGCAGTACTTC. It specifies CASSDETAYEQYF.

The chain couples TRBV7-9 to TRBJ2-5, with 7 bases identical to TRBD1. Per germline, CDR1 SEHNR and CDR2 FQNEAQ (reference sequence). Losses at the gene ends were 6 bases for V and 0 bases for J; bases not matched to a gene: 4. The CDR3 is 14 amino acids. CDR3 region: CASRKDRYQETQYF. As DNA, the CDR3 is TGTGCCAGCAGAAAGGACAGGTACCAAGAGACCCAGTACTTC.

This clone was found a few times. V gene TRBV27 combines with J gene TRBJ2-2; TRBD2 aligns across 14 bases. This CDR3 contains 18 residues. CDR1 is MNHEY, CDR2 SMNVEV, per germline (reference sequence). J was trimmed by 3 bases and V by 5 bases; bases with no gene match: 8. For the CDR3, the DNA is TGTGCCAGCAGTCCCGCCGGACTAGCGGGGGGTTACACCGGGGAGCTGTTTTTT. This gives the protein CASSPAGLAGGYTGELFF.

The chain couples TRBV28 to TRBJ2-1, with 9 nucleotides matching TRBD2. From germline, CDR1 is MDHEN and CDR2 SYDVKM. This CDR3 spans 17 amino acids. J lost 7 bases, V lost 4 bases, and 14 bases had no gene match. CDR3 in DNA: TGTGCCAGCAGTTCTAGCGGGGACAACCCTTGGGGGAATGAGCAGTTCTTC. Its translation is CASSSSGDNPWGNEQFF.

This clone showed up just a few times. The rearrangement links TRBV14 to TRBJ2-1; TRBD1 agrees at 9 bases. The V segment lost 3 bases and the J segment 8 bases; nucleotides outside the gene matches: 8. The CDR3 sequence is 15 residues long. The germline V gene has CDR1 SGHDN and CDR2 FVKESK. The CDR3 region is CASSQRDRARDEQFF. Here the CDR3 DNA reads TGTGCCAGCAGCCAGAGGGACAGGGCCAGAGATGAGCAGTTCTTC.

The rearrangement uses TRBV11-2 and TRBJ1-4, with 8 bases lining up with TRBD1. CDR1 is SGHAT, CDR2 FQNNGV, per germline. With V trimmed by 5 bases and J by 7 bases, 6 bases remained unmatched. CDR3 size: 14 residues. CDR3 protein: CASSPRQGSEKLFF. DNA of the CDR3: TGTGCCAGCAGCCCTCGACAGGGGAGTGAAAAACTGTTTTTT.